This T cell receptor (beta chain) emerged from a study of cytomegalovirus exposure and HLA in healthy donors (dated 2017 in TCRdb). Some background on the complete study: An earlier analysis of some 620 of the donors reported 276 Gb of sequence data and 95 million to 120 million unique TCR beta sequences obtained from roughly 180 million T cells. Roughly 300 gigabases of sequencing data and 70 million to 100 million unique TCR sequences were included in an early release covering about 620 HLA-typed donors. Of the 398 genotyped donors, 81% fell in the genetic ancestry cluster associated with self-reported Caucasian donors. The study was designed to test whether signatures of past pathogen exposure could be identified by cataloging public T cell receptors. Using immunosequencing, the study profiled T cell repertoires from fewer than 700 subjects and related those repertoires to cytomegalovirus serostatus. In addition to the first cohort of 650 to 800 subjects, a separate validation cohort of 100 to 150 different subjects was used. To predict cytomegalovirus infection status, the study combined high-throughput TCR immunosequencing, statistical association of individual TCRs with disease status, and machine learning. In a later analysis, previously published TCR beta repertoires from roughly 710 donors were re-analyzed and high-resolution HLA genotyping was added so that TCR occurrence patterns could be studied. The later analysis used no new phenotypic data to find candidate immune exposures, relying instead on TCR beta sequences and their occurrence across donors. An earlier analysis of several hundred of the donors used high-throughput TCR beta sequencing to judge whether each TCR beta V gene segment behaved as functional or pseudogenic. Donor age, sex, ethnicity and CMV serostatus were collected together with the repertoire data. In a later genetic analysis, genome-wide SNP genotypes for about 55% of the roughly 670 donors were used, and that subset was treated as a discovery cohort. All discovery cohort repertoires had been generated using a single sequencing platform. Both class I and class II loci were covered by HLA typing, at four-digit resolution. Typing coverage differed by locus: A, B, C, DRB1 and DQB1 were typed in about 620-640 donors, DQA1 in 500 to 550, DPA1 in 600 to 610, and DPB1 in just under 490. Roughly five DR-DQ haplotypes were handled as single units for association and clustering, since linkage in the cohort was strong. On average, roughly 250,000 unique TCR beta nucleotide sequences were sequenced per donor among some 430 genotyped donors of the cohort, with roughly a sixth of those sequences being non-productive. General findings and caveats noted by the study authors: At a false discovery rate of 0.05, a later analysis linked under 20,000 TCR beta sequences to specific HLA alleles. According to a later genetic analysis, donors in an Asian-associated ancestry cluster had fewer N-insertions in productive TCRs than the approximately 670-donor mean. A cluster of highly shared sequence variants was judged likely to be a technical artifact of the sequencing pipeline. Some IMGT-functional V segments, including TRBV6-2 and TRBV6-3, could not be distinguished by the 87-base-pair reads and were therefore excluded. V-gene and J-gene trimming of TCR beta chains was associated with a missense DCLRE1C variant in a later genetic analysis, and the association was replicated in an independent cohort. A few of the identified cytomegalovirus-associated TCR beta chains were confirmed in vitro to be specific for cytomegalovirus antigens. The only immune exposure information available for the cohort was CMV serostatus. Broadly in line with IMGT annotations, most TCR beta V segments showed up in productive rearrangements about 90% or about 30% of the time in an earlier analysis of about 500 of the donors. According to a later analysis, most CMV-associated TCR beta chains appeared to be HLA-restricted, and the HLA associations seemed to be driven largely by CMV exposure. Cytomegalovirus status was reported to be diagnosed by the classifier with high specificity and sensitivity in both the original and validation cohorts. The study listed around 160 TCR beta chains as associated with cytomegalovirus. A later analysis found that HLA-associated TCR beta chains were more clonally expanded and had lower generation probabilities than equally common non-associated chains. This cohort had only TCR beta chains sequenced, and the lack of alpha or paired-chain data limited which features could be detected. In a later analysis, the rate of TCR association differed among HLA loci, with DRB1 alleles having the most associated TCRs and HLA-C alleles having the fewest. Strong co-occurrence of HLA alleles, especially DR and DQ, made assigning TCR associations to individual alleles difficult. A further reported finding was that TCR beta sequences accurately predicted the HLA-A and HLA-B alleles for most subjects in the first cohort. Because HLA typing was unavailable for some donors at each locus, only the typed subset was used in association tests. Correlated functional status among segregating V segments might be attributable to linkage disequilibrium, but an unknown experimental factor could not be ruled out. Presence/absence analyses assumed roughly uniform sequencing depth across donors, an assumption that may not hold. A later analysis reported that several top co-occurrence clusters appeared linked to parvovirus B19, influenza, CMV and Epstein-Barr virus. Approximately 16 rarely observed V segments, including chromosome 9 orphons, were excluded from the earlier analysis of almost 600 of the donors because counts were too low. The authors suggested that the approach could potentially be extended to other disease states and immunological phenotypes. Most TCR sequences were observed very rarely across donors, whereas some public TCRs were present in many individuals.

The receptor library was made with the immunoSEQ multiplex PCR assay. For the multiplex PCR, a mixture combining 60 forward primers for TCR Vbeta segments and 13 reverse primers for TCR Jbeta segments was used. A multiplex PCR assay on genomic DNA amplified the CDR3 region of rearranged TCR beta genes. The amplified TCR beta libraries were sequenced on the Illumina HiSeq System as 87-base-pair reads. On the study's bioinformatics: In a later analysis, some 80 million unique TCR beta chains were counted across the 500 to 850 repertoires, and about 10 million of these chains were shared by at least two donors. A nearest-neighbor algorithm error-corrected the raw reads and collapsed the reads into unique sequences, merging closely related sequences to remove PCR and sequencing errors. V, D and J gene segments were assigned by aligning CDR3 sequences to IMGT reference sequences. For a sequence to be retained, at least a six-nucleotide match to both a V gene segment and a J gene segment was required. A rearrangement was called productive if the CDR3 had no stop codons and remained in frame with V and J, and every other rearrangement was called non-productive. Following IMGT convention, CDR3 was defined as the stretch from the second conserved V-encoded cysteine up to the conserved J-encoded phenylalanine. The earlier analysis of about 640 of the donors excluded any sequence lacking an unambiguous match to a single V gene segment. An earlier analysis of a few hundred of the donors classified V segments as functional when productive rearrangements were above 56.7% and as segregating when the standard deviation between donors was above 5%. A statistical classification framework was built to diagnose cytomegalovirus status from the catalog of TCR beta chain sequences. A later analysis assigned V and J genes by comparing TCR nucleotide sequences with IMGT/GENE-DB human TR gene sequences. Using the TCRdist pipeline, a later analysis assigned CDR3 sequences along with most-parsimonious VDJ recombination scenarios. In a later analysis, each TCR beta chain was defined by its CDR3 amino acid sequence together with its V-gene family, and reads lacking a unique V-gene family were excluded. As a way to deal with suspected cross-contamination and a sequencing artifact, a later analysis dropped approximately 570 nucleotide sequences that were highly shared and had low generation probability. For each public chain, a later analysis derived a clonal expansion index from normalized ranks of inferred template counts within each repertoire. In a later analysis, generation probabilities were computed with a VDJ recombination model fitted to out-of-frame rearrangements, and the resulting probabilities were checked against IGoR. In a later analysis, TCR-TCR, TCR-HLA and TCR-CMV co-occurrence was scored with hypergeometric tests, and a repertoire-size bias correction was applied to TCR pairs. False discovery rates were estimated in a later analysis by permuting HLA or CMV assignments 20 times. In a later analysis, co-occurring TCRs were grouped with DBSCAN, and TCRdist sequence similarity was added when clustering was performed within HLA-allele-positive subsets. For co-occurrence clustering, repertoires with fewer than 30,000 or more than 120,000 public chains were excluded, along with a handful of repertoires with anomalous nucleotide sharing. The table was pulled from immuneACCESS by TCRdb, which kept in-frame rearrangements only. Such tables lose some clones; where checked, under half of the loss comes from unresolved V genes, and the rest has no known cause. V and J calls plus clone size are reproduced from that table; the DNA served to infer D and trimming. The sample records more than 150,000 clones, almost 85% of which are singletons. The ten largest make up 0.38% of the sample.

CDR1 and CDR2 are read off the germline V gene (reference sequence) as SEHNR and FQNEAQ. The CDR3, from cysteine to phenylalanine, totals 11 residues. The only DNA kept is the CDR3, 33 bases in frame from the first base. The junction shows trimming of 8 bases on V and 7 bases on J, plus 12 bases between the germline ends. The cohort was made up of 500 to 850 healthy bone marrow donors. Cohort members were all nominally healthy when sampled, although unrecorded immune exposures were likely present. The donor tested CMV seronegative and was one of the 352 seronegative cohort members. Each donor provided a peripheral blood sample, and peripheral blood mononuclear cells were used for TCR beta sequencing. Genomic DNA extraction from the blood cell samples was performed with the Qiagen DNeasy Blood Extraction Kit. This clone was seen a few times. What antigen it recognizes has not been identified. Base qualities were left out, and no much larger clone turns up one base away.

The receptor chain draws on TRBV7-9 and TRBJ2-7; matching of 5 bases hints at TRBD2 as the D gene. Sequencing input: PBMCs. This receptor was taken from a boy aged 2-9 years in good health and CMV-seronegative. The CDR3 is CASPLPGEQYF. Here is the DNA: TGTGCCAGCCCTCTACCGGGGGAGCAGTACTTC. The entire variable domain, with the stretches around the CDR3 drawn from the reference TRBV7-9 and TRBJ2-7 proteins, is DTGVSQNPRHKITKRGQNVTFRCDPISEHNRLYWYRQTLGQGPEFLTYFQNEAQLEKSRLLSDRFSAERPKGSFSTLEIQRTEQGDSAMYLCASPLPGEQYFGPGTRLTVT.